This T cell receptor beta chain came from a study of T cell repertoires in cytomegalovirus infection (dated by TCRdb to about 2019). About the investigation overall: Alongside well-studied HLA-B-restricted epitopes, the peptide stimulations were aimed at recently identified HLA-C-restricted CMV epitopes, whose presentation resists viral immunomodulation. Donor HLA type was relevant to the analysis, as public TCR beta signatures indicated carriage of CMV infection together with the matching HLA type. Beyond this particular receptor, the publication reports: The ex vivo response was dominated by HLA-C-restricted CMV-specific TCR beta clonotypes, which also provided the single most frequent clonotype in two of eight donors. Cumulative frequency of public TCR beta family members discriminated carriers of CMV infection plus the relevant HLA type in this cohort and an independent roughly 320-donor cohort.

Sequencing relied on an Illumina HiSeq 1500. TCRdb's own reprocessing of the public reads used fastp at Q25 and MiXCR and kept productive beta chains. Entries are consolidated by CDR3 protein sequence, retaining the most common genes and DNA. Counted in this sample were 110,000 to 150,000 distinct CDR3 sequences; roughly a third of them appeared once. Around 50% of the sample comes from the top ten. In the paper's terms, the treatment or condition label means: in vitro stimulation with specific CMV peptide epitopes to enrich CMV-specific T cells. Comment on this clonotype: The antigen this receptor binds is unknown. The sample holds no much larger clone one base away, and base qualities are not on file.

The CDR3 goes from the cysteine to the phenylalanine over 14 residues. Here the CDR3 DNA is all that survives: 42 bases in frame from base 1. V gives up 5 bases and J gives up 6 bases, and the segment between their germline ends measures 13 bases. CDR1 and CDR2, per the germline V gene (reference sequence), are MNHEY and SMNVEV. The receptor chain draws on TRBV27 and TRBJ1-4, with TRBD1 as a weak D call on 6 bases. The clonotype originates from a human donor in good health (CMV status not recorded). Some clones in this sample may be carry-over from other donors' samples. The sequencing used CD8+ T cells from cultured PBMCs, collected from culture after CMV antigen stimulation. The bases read TGTGCCAGCAGTCTACAGGGAGGGGATGAAAAACTGTTTTTT. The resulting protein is CASSLQGGDEKLFF. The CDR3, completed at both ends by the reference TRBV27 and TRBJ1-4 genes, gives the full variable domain EAQVTQNPRYLITVTGKKLTVTCSQNMNHEYMSWYRQDPGLGLRQIYYSMNVEVTDKGDVPEGYKVSRKEKRNFPLILESPSPNQTSLYFCASSLQGGDEKLFFGSGTQLSVL.